This T cell receptor beta chain was sequenced for a study of beta chain features in type 1 diabetes. The study, taken as a whole, reports: Naive, central memory and regulatory TCRB repertoires appeared more similar among patients than healthy donors. Significant though moderate, a shortening of TCRB CDR3s appeared in all four CD4+ subsets of Type 1 diabetes patients. The VDJ junctions of type 1 diabetes patients carried fewer insertions and more deletions.

This clone has just a few counts. Its target is unknown. One heparinised draw of blood, averaging around 120 mL, came from each donor. Populations isolated by sorting all had purity greater than 95%. The authors reverse transcribed all of the isolated RNA, so sequencing captured expressed TCRB transcripts. Assay used: immunoSEQ multiplex PCR; TCRdb lists only in-frame clones, some missing. The profile shows 500,000 to 850,000 clones, 11% to 15% of them singletons. Per germline, CDR1 SEHNR and CDR2 FQNEAQ (reference sequence). CDR3 size: 15 residues. The V and J ends lost 5 bases and 4 bases respectively, with 17 bases between them.

V gene TRBV7-9 combines with J gene TRBJ1-2; D remains unclear. The sequenced sample was naive CD4+ T cells from blood. The TCR originated in a man between 18 and 35 years old with type 1 diabetes. CDR3 sequence (DNA): TGTGCCAGCAGCCCGCGTTTGTTGGATCCCTATGGCTACACCTTC. Translation: CASSPRLLDPYGYTF.